This TCR beta chain was documented in a study of blood T cell repertoires in COVID-19. Study-wide background: Samples taken during acute and convalescent COVID-19 were collected in the United States, Italy and Spain. PBMCs, B-cell-depleted T cells, or T cells were the source of the cDNA or gDNA that made up the material.

Authors' analysis steps: Reference gene primers were amplified, and this amplification served to estimate nucleated cell counts. TCRdb's copy holds only in-frame clones and misses some; the assay was immunoSEQ multiplex PCR. V, J and clone size are those of that table, while D and trimming were read from the DNA. In the table there are approximately 110,000 clones, roughly nine tenths of which are singletons. Trimming took off 3 bases at V and 0 bases at J, with 17 bases between the two ends. Germline V gives CDR1 SGDLS, CDR2 YYNGEE. The CDR3 runs to 17 residues. The V and J genes are TRBV9 and TRBJ2-3; maybe TRBD2 (5 bases). Sequences were obtained from peripheral blood. This clonotype was obtained from a woman older than 75 with acute or convalescent COVID-19. CDR3: CASSAISDSRSTDTQYF. The CDR3 region has the DNA TGTGCCAGCAGCGCAATCTCGGACTCCCGGAGCACAGATACGCAGTATTTT.